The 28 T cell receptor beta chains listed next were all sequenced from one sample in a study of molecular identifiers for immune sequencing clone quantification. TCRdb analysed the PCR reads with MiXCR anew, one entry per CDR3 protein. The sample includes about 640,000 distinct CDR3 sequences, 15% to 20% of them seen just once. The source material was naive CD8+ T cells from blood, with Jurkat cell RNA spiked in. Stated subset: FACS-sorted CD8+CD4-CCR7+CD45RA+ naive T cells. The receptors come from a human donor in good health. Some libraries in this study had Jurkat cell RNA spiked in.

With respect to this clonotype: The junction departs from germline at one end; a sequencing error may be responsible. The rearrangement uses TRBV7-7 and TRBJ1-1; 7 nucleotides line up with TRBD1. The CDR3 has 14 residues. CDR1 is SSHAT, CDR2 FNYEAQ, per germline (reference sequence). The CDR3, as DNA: TGTGCTAGCAGTCCAGCAACAGGGGAAGTTGAAGCTTTCTTT. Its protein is CASSPATGEVEAFF.

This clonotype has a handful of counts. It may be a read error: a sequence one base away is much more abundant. CDR3 loop: CSASPPEGPYEQYF. Here the CDR3 DNA reads TGCAGTGCCAGCCCCCCCGAGGGACCCTACGAGCAGTACTTC. This chain connects TRBV20-1 to TRBJ2-7; D is possibly TRBD1 or TRBD2 (5 bases each). This CDR3 is 14 amino acids long. V dropped 6 bases and J dropped 2 bases, with 17 bases sitting between them. Germline lookup yields CDR1 DFQATT and CDR2 SNEGSKA (reference sequence).

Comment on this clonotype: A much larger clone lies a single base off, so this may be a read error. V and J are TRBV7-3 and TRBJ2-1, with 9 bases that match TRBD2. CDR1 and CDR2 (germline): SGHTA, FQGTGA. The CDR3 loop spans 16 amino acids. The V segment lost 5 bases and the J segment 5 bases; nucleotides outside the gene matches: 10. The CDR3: CASSAAGTSPHNEQFF. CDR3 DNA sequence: TGTGCCAGCAGCGCCGCCGGGACTAGCCCTCACAATGAGCAGTTCTTC.

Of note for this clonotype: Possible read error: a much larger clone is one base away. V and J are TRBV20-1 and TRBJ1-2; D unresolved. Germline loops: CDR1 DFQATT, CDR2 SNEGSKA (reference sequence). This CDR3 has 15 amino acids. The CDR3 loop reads CSAPHPTQANYGCTF. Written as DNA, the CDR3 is TGCAGTGCTCCCCACCCAACCCAAGCTAACTATGGCTGCACCTTC.

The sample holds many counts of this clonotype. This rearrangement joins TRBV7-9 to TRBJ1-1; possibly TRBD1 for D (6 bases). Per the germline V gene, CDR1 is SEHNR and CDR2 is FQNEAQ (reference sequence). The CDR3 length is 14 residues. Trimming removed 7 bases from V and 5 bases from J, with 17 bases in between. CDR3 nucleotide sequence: TGTGCCAGCACAGCGGGGGGCGGGGAAACTGAAGCTTTCTTT. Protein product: CASTAGGGETEAFF.

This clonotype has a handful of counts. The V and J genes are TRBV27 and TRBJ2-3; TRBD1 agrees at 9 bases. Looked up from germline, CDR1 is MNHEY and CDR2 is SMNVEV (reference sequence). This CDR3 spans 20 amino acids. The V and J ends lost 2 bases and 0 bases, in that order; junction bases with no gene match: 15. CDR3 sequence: CASSLNTWTRQGGSTDTQYF. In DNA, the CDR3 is TGTGCCAGCAGTTTAAACACATGGACCAGACAGGGGGGAAGCACAGATACGCAGTATTTT.

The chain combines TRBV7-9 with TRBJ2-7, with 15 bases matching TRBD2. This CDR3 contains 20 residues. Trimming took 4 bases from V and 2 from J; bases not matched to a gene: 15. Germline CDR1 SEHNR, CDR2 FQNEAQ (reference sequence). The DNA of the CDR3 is TGTGCCAGCAGCTCAAGTAAGTTGTCCGGACTAGCGGGAGGGCCCTACGAGCAGTACTTC. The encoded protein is CASSSSKLSGLAGGPYEQYF.

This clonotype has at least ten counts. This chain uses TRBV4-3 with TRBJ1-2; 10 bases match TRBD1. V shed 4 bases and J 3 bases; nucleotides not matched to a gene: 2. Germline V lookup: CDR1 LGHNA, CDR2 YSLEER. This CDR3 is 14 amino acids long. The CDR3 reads CASSPGQGDYGYTF. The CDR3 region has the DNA TGCGCCAGCAGCCCTGGACAGGGGGACTATGGCTACACCTTC.

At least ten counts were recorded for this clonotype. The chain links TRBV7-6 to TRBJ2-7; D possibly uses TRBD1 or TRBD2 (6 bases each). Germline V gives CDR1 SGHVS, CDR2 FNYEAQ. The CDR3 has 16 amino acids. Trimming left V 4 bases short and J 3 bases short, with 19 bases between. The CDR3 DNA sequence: TGTGCCAGCAGCTCCCCCCGGGCCGGAGGGGGCTACGAGCAGTACTTC. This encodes CASSSPRAGGGYEQYF.

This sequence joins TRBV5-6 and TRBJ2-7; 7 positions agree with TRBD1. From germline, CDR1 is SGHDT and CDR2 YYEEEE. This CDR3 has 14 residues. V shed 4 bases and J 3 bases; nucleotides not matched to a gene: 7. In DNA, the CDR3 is TGTGCCAGCAGCCGCTTCGGGACAGACTACGAGCAGTACTTC. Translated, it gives CASSRFGTDYEQYF.

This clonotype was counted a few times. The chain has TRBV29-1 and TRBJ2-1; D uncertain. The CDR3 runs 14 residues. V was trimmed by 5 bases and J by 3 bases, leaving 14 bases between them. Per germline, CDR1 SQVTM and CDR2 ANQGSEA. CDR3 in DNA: TGCAGCGTTTATCTGCTAGAGGTCTACAATGAGCAGTTCTTC. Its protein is CSVYLLEVYNEQFF.

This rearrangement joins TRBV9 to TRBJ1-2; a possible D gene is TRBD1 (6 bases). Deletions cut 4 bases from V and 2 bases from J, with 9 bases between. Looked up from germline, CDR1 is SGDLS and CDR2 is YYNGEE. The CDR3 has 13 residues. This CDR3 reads CASSTGNNYGYTF. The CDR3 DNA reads TGTGCCAGCAGCACAGGGAACAACTATGGCTACACCTTC.

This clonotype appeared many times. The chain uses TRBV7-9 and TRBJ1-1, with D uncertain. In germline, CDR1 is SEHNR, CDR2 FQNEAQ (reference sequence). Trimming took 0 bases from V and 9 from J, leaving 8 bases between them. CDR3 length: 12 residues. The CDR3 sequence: CASSLAQDQAFF. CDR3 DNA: TGTGCCAGCAGCTTAGCCCAGGACCAAGCTTTCTTT.

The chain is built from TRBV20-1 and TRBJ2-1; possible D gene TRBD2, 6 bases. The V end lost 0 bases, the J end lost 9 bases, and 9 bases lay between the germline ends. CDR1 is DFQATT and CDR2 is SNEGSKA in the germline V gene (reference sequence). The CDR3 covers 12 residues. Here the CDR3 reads CSARETSPEQFF. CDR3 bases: TGCAGTGCTAGAGAGACTAGTCCTGAGCAGTTCTTC.

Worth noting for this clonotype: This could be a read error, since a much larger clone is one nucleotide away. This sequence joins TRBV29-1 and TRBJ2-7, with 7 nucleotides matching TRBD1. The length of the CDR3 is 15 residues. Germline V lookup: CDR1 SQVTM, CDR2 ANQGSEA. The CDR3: CSVETPRQGSYERYF. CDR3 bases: TGCAGCGTTGAAACACCCCGACAGGGCTCCTACGAGCGGTACTTC.

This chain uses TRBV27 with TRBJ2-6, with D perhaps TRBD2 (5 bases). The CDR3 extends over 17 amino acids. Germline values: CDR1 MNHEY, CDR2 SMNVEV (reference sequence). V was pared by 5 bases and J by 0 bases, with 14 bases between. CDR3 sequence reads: CASSPKTGNSGANVLTF. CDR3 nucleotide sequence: TGTGCCAGCAGTCCCAAGACCGGGAACTCTGGGGCCAACGTCCTGACTTTC.

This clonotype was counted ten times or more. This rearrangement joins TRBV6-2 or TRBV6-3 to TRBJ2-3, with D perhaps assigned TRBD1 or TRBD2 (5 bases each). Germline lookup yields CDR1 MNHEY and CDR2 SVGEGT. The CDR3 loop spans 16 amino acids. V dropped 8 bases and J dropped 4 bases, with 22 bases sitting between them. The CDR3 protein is CASGERGPPAADTQYF. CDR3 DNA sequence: TGTGCCAGCGGAGAAAGGGGACCTCCAGCCGCAGATACGCAGTATTTT.

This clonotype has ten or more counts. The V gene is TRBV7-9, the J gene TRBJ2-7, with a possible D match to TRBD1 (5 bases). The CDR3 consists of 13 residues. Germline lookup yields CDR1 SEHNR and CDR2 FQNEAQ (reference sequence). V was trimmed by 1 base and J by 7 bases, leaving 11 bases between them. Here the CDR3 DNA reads TGTGCCAGCAGCTTAGGGGAAAACAGGGAGCAGTACTTC. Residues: CASSLGENREQYF.

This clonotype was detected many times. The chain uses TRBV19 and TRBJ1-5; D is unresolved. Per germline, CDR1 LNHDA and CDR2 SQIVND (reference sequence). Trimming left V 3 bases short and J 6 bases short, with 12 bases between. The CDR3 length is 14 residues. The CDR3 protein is CASSMAVFSQPQHF. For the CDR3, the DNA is TGTGCCAGTAGTATGGCAGTCTTCAGTCAGCCCCAGCATTTT. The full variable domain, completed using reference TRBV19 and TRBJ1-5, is DGGITQSPKYLFRKEGQNVTLSCEQNLNHDAMYWYRQDPGQGLRLIYYSQIVNDFQKGDIAEGYSVSREKKESFPLTVTSAQKNPTAFYLCASSMAVFSQPQHFGDGTRLSIL.

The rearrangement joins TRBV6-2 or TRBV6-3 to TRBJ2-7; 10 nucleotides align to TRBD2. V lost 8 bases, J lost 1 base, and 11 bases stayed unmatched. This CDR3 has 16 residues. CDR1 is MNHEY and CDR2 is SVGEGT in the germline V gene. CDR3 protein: CASCPLGLAVSYEQYF. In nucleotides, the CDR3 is TGTGCCAGCTGCCCTCTCGGACTAGCGGTTTCCTACGAGCAGTACTTC.

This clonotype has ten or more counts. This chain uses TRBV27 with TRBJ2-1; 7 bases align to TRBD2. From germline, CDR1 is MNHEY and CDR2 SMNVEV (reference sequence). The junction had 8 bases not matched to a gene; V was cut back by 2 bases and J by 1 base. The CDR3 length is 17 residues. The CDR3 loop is CASSLLSPGGSYNEQFF. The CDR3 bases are TGTGCCAGCAGTTTACTGAGCCCGGGAGGTTCCTACAATGAGCAGTTCTTC.

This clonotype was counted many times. The CDR3 loop reads CASSALGLAPSTDTQYF. CDR3 coding DNA: TGTGCCAGCAGTGCCCTGGGACTAGCGCCGAGCACAGATACGCAGTATTTT. The gene calls are TRBV6-1 and TRBJ2-3; 10 nucleotides line up with TRBD2. The V segment lost 4 bases and the J segment 0 bases; nucleotides outside the gene matches: 7. The CDR3 consists of 17 residues. Per germline, CDR1 MNHNS and CDR2 SASEGT.

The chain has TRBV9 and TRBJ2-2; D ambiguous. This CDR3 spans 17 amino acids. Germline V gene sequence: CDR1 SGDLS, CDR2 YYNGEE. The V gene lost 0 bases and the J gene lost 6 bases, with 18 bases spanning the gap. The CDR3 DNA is TGTGCCAGCAGCGTAGGAGATTTTAACCCTAACGCCGGGGAGCTGTTTTTT. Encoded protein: CASSVGDFNPNAGELFF.

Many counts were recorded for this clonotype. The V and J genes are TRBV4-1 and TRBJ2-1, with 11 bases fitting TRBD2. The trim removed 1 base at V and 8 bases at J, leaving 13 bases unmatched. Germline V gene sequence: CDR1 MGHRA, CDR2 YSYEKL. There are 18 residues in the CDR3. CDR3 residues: CASSQGSVAGGFGDEQFF. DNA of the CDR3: TGCGCCAGCAGCCAAGGAAGCGTAGCGGGGGGGTTCGGGGATGAGCAGTTCTTC.

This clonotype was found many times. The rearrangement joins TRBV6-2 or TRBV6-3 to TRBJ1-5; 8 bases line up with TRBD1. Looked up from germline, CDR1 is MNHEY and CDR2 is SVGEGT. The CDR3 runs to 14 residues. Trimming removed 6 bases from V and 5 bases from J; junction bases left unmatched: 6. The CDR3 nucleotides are TGTGCCAGCAGAGACGGACAGGGCTATCAGCCCCAGCATTTT. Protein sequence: CASRDGQGYQPQHF.

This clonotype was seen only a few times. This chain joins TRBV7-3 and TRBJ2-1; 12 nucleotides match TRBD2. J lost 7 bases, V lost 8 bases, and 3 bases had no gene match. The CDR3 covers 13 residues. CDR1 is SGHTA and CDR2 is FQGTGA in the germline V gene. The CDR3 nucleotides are TGTGCCAGCGGGACTAGCGGGCCAAATGAGCAGTTCTTC. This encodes CASGTSGPNEQFF.

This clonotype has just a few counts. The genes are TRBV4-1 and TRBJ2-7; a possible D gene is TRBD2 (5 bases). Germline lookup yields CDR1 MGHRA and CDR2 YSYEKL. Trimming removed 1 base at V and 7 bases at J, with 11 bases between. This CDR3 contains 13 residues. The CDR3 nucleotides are TGCGCCAGCAGCCAAGGGTCGGGGTGGGAGCAGTACTTC. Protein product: CASSQGSGWEQYF.

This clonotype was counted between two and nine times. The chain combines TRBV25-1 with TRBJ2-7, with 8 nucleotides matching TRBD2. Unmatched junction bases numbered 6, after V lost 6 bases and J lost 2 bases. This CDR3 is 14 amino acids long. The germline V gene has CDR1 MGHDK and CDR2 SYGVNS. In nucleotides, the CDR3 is TGTGCCAGCAGCGGGGGGGCAGGGGCCTACGAGCAGTACTTC. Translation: CASSGGAGAYEQYF.